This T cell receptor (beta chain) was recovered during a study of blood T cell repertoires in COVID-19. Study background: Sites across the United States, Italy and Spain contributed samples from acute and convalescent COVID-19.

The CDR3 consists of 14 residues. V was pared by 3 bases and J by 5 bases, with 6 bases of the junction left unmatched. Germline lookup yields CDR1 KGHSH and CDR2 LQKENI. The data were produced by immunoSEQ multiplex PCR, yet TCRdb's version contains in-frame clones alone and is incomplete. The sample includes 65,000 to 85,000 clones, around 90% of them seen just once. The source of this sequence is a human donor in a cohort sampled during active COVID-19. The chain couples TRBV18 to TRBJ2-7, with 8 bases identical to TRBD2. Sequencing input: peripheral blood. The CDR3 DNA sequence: TGTGCCAGCTCACCCCGGGAGGGGGGCCACGAGCAGTACTTC. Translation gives CASSPREGGHEQYF.